Listed below are T cell receptor beta chains from one sample, sequenced in a study of tumor and adjacent non-tumor tissue in lung cancer. One entry per CDR3 protein results from TCRdb running MiXCR on the multiplex PCR reads. The data show around 210,000 distinct CDR3 sequences, 70% to 75% seen once. Sample: lung tumor tissue. Source of these receptors: a man aged 55 to 69 with non-small cell lung cancer. Both conserved end residues are part of each CDR3. A D gene is named only where the DNA matches it firmly. The size entry is marked missing in some rows and otherwise reads once, few, many or a size class.

V: TRBV11-3
J: TRBJ2-3
D: -
size: -
CDR3: CASSSVLGGTDTQYF
DNA: TGTGCCAGCAGCTCAGTACTAGGGGGCACAGATACGCAGTATTTT

V: TRBV11-2
J: TRBJ2-1
D: -
size: -
CDR3: CASSSAFYNEYFF
DNA: TGTGCTAGCAGCTCTGCATTTTACAATGAGTACTTCTTC

V: TRBV5-4
J: TRBJ2-1
D: -
size: -
CDR3: CASSLGGPVGSSYNEQFF
DNA: TGTGCCAGCAGCTTGGGGGGACCAGTGGGGAGCTCCTACAATGAGCAGTTCTTC

V: TRBV20-1
J: TRBJ2-1
D: TRBD2
size: -
CDR3: CSARDLGLAGGNRGNELSF
DNA: TGCAGTGCTAGAGATCTGGGACTAGCGGGAGGGAATAGGGGCAATGAGCTGTCCTTC

V: TRBV29-1
J: TRBJ1-2
D: -
size: -
CDR3: CSVEAVRIGGYTF
DNA: TGCAGCGTTGAAGCGGTACGAATAGGTGGTTACACCTTC

V: TRBV12-3/TRBV12-4
J: TRBJ1-5
D: TRBD1
size: once
CDR3: CASSRRQTGFADTQHF
DNA: TGTGCTAGCAGTCGCCGACAGACAGGGTTTGCAGATACGCAGCATTTT

V: TRBV20-1
J: TRBJ1-4
D: TRBD1
size: -
CDR3: CSTGTGWNEKLFF
DNA: TGCAGTACAGGGACAGGCTGGAATGAAAAACTGTTTTTT

V: TRBV4-1
J: TRBJ2-4
D: TRBD2
size: -
CDR3: CASSQDRRLAGDRNIQYF
DNA: TGCGCCAGCAGTCAAGATAGGAGACTAGCGGGAGATAGGAACATTCAGTACTTC

V: TRBV29-1
J: TRBJ1-1
D: TRBD1
size: many
CDR3: CSVLTGGRNTEAFF
DNA: TGCAGCGTGCTTACAGGGGGCCGAAACACTGAAGCTTTCTTT

V: TRBV6-1
J: TRBJ2-4
D: -
size: few
CDR3: CTSRSLVGQNIEYF
DNA: TGTACCAGCAGGAGCCTTGTTGGACAAAACATTGAGTACTTT

V: TRBV29-1
J: TRBJ1-1
D: -
size: many
CDR3: CSVEDNTEAFF
DNA: TGCAGCGTTGAAGATAACACTGAAGCTTTCTTT

V: TRBV6-2/TRBV6-3
J: TRBJ1-4
D: -
size: -
CDR3: CASTLRIGGEKLFF
DNA: TGTGCTAGCACTCTCCGGATAGGTGGGGAAAAACTGTTTTTT

V: TRBV6-6
J: TRBJ1-2
D: -
size: once
CDR3: CASSYSGHGAAGYTF
DNA: TGTGCCAGCAGTTACTCAGGACATGGGGCGGCTGGCTACACCTTC

V: TRBV20-1
J: TRBJ2-3
D: TRBD2
size: -
CDR3: CSVRGGTSGSWDMQYF
DNA: TGCAGTGTTAGAGGAGGGACTAGCGGGAGTTGGGATATGCAGTATTTT

V: TRBV20-1
J: TRBJ2-1
D: -
size: -
CDR3: CSAPLQEMREQFF
DNA: TGCAGTGCTCCGCTACAGGAAATGCGCGAGCAGTTCTTC

V: TRBV28
J: TRBJ1-1
D: -
size: -
CDR3: CASSFTGLGSAEAFF
DNA: TGTGCCAGCAGTTTTACCGGTCTGGGTTCGGCTGAAGCTTTCTTT

V: TRBV11-3
J: TRBJ2-7
D: -
size: many
CDR3: CASSLGSGPGTYEQYF
DNA: TGTGCCAGCAGCTTAGGATCTGGGCCAGGGACCTACGAGCAGTACTTC

V: TRBV7-8
J: TRBJ2-1
D: -
size: few
CDR3: CASSETVTYNEQFF
DNA: TGTGCCAGCAGCGAAACAGTTACCTACAATGAGCAGTTCTTC

V: TRBV7-2
J: TRBJ2-7
D: -
size: -
CDR3: CASSLGAGWSYEQYF
DNA: TGTGCCAGCAGCTTAGGGGCAGGGTGGTCCTACGAGCAGTACTTC

V: TRBV5-1
J: TRBJ2-7
D: TRBD1
size: -
CDR3: CASNVDSGGLYEQYF
DNA: TGCGCCAGCAACGTGGACTCAGGGGGCCTCTATGAGCAGTACTTC

V: TRBV7-9
J: TRBJ2-3
D: -
size: -
CDR3: CASSSRGPDTQYF
DNA: TGTGCCAGCAGCTCTAGGGGTCCAGATACCCAGTATTTT

V: TRBV10-3
J: TRBJ1-2
D: -
size: -
CDR3: CAIATQSYGYTF
DNA: TGTGCCATCGCGACACAGTCCTATGGCTACACCTTC

V: TRBV20-1
J: TRBJ2-3
D: -
size: -
CDR3: CTARGWAGYTDTQYF
DNA: TGCACTGCAAGGGGGTGGGCGGGCTACACAGATACGCAGTATTTT

V: TRBV5-4
J: TRBJ1-6
D: TRBD1
size: -
CDR3: CASSTDRGRFNSPLHF
DNA: TGTGCCAGCAGCACGGACAGGGGGCGATTTAATTCACCCCTCCACTTT

V: TRBV5-1
J: TRBJ2-1
D: -
size: -
CDR3: CASSLEEDNKQFF
DNA: TGCGCCAGCAGTTTGGAGGAAGACAATAAGCAGTTCTTC

V: TRBV7-9
J: TRBJ1-1
D: TRBD1
size: -
CDR3: CASRYTGTGGATFF
DNA: TGTGCCAGCAGGTACACCGGGACAGGGGGCGCGACTTTCTTT

V: TRBV20-1
J: TRBJ2-7
D: TRBD2
size: -
CDR3: CSAGRSSGSLNVQYF
DNA: TGCAGTGCTGGAAGGTCCAGCGGGAGTCTGAACGTGCAATACTTC

V: TRBV7-8
J: TRBJ1-6
D: -
size: many
CDR3: CASSLVLGGGNSPLHF
DNA: TGTGCCAGCAGCTTAGTCCTCGGGGGTGGTAATTCACCCCTCCACTTT

V: TRBV20-1
J: TRBJ2-3
D: TRBD2
size: -
CDR3: CSARDRGSGTDTQYF
DNA: TGCAGTGCTAGAGATCGCGGGAGTGGCACAGATACGCAGTATTTT

V: TRBV6-6
J: TRBJ1-3
D: -
size: -
CDR3: CASRYHLGQSSGNTIYF
DNA: TGTGCCAGTAGGTATCACCTCGGACAGAGCTCTGGAAACACCATATATTTT

V: TRBV2
J: TRBJ2-7
D: -
size: few
CDR3: CASSEEAGPYEQYF
DNA: TGTGCCAGCAGTGAAGAAGCAGGGCCCTACGAGCAGTACTTC

V: TRBV24-1
J: TRBJ2-2
D: -
size: -
CDR3: CATSDLQQGWGGELFF
DNA: TGTGCCACCAGTGATTTGCAACAGGGCTGGGGCGGGGAGCTGTTTTTT

V: TRBV28
J: TRBJ2-1
D: TRBD2
size: -
CDR3: CAGSWTSYNEEFF
DNA: TGTGCCGGCAGTTGGACTAGCTACAATGAGGAGTTCTTC

V: TRBV24-1
J: TRBJ2-5
D: TRBD1
size: many
CDR3: CATSEDRTGARWGTQYF
DNA: TGTGCCACCAGTGAGGATAGGACAGGGGCCCGGTGGGGGACCCAGTACTTC

V: TRBV11-3
J: TRBJ1-5
D: -
size: -
CDR3: CASILDRGQSNQPQHF
DNA: TGTGCCAGCATCTTAGACCGCGGACAGAGCAATCAGCCCCAGCATTTT

V: TRBV20-1
J: TRBJ2-7
D: -
size: -
CDR3: CSARMGAKTYEQYF
DNA: TGCAGTGCTAGAATGGGCGCGAAGACCTACGAGCAGTACTTC

V: TRBV20-1
J: TRBJ2-7
D: TRBD2
size: few
CDR3: CSASGLAGHSSGGREQYF
DNA: TGCAGTGCTAGCGGACTAGCGGGCCATTCCTCGGGGGGGCGGGAGCAGTACTTC

V: TRBV12-3/TRBV12-4
J: TRBJ1-3
D: -
size: -
CDR3: CASSLSPGNTIYF
DNA: TGTGCCAGCAGTTTAAGTCCTGGAAACACCATATATTTT

V: TRBV20-1
J: TRBJ1-2
D: -
size: -
CDR3: CNANTDGNYGYTF
DNA: TGCAATGCCAACACCGACGGGAACTATGGCTACACTTTC

V: TRBV20-1
J: TRBJ2-2
D: -
size: -
CDR3: CSARDAGRQVGELFF
DNA: TGCAGTGCTAGAGATGCAGGGAGGCAGGTCGGAGAGCTGTTTTTT

V: TRBV5-4
J: TRBJ2-7
D: TRBD1
size: -
CDR3: CVSSRDRGSYEQYF
DNA: TGTGTCAGCAGCCGGGACAGGGGGAGTTACGAGCAGTACTTC

V: TRBV28
J: TRBJ1-5
D: -
size: -
CDR3: CASSFLEIGLQQAQHF
DNA: TGTGCCAGCAGTTTCCTTGAAATAGGGTTACAACAGGCCCAGCATTTT

V: TRBV12-3/TRBV12-4
J: TRBJ1-5
D: -
size: -
CDR3: CASSLRSGGEVCQPQHF
DNA: TGTGCCAGCAGTTTACGCTCCGGGGGGGAGGTCTGTCAGCCCCAGCATTTT

V: TRBV11-3
J: TRBJ1-1
D: -
size: -
CDR3: CASSSNIPNTEAFF
DNA: TGTGCCAGCAGCTCAAATATTCCGAACACTGAAGCCTTCTTT

V: TRBV20-1
J: TRBJ2-5
D: TRBD2
size: -
CDR3: CSCIEQAGGSETQYF
DNA: TGCAGTTGTATAGAACAAGCGGGAGGTTCTGAGACCCAGTACTTC

V: TRBV5-6
J: TRBJ1-5
D: -
size: many
CDR3: CASSFAAGRDNQPQHF
DNA: TGTGCCAGCAGCTTTGCGGCAGGACGAGACAATCAGCCCCAGCATTTT

V: TRBV6-5
J: TRBJ1-4
D: -
size: -
CDR3: CASSHSRAEVGKLFF
DNA: TGTGCCAGCAGTCACTCGAGGGCGGAGGTAGGAAAACTGTTTTTT

V: TRBV11-3
J: TRBJ1-1
D: -
size: -
CDR3: CASTEQGATEAFF
DNA: TGTGCCAGCACCGAACAGGGAGCCACTGAAGCTTTCTTT

V: TRBV5-1
J: TRBJ2-2
D: -
size: few
CDR3: CASRSGSVDTGELFF
DNA: TGCGCCAGCAGGTCGGGTAGCGTCGACACCGGGGAGCTGTTTTTT

V: TRBV6-6
J: TRBJ2-7
D: -
size: few
CDR3: CASGKQGAEQYF
DNA: TGTGCCAGCGGCAAACAGGGCGCCGAGCAGTACTTC

V: TRBV11-3
J: TRBJ2-7
D: -
size: -
CDR3: CASSYTRDGSYEQYF
DNA: TGTGCCAGCAGCTATACTCGGGATGGATCCTACGAGCAATACTTC

V: TRBV29-1
J: TRBJ1-1
D: TRBD1
size: few
CDR3: CSSRQGNEAFF
DNA: TGCAGCTCCCGACAGGGGAATGAAGCTTTCTTT

V: TRBV20-1
J: TRBJ2-4
D: TRBD2
size: -
CDR3: CSAWGTSGGRTKNIQYF
DNA: TGCAGTGCTTGGGGGACTAGCGGGGGAAGAACCAAAAACATTCAGTACTTC

V: TRBV7-9
J: TRBJ1-1
D: TRBD1
size: -
CDR3: CVSRRQGRSTEAFF
DNA: TGTGTCAGCAGGAGACAGGGAAGGAGCACTGAAGCTTTCTTT

V: TRBV11-3
J: TRBJ2-5
D: -
size: -
CDR3: CPSSFPQETQYF
DNA: TGTCCCAGCAGCTTCCCCCAAGAGACCCAGTATTTC

V: TRBV12-3/TRBV12-4
J: TRBJ1-1
D: -
size: -
CDR3: CASRLLRNTEAFF
DNA: TGTGCCAGCAGACTTCTTAGGAACACTGAAGCTTTCTTT

V: TRBV5-4
J: TRBJ1-2
D: -
size: -
CDR3: CASSLGDAANYGYTF
DNA: TGTGCCAGCAGCTTGGGCGACGCCGCTAACTATGGCTACACCTTC

V: TRBV20-1
J: TRBJ2-7
D: TRBD2
size: -
CDR3: CNASGGLAGFYEQYF
DNA: TGCAATGCATCAGGGGGGCTAGCGGGGTTCTACGAGCAGTACTTC

V: TRBV5-1
J: TRBJ1-4
D: -
size: -
CDR3: CASSLATTNEKLFF
DNA: TGCGCCAGCAGCTTGGCCACAACTAATGAAAAACTGTTTTTT